These 29 T cell receptor beta chains came from one sample sequenced in a study of response to subunit inactivated influenza vaccine. TCRdb redid the calling of the RT-PCR reads with MiXCR, one entry per CDR3 protein. The sample gives 700,000 to 800,000 distinct CDR3 sequences, about a fifth of which show up once; roughly 11% is in the top ten. The sample in question was PBMCs from blood, obtained 5 to 6 days after vaccination. The origin of the receptors is a man aged 50 to 60 who received an inactivated influenza vaccine.

This rearrangement joins TRBV24-1 to TRBJ2-1; the D is unclear. V lost 7 bases, J lost 8 bases, and 8 bases lay in between. Germline V gene lookup returns CDR1 KGHDR and CDR2 SFDVKD. This CDR3 comprises 11 residues. CDR3 residues: CATSSWDEQFF. The CDR3 DNA reads TGTGCCACCAGCTCTTGGGATGAGCAGTTCTTC.

The V and J genes are TRBV28 and TRBJ2-5; D is unclear. Trimming stripped 3 bases from V and 1 base from J, with 15 bases between. The CDR3 loop spans 16 amino acids. CDR1 and CDR2 (germline): MDHEN, SYDVKM. The CDR3 protein is CASSFGVSRSQETQYF. CDR3 coding DNA: TGTGCCAGCAGTTTTGGGGTTTCGCGGTCCCAAGAGACCCAGTACTTC.

V gene TRBV10-3 combines with J gene TRBJ2-1; 10 bases fit TRBD2. The CDR3 spans 15 residues. Germline values: CDR1 ENHRY, CDR2 SYGVKD. The trim removed 6 bases at V and 8 bases at J, leaving 10 bases unmatched. The CDR3 sequence is CAISGTSVTADEQFF. CDR3 in DNA: TGTGCCATCAGCGGGACTAGCGTGACGGCCGATGAGCAGTTCTTC.

The J gene is TRBJ2-1, the V gene TRBV7-9, with 8 positions matching TRBD1. J lost 6 bases, V lost 1 base, and 2 bases had no gene match. The CDR3 sequence is 14 residues long. Germline CDR1 is SEHNR and CDR2 is FQNEAQ (reference sequence). The CDR3 nucleotides read TGTGCCAGCAGCTTAGGGACAGGGATCAATGAGCAGTTCTTC. Protein sequence: CASSLGTGINEQFF.

In this sample, this clonotype turned up once. This chain joins TRBV5-1 and TRBJ2-1; 8 positions agree with TRBD1. The CDR3 spans 15 residues. CDR1 SGHRS and CDR2 YFSETQ come from the germline V gene. V dropped 0 bases and J dropped 10; count of bases not matched to a gene: 9. The CDR3 spells CASSLGQGASGEQFF. CDR3 coding DNA: TGCGCCAGCAGCTTGGGGCAGGGGGCGTCGGGCGAGCAGTTCTTC.

The chain recombines TRBV15 with TRBJ2-2; 7 bases map to TRBD2. This CDR3 is built from 15 residues. Germline V lookup: CDR1 LNHNV, CDR2 YYDKDF (reference sequence). V lost 0 bases to trimming and J lost 6 bases; unmatched junction nucleotides: 4. In DNA form, the CDR3 reads TGTGCCACCAGCAGAGATGTGGGAGGGCCCGGGGAGCTGTTTTTT. Its protein product is CATSRDVGGPGELFF.

This clonotype was seen only a few times. The V call is TRBV10-3, the J call TRBJ2-7, with TRBD2 as a possible D gene (6 bases). V shed 6 bases and J shed 5 bases, with 14 bases lying between them. The CDR3 length is 13 residues. Germline V gene data show CDR1 as ENHRY and CDR2 as SYGVKD. The CDR3: CAIRVSSDNEQYF. Written as DNA, the CDR3 is TGTGCCATCAGAGTATCTAGCGACAACGAGCAGTACTTC.

This clonotype occurred a few times. The chain combines TRBV7-2 with TRBJ1-5, with no clear D. Germline assignment: CDR1 SGHTA and CDR2 FQGNSA. The CDR3 is 15 residues long. V was trimmed by 2 bases and J by 3 bases, leaving 11 bases between them. DNA of the CDR3: TGTGCCAGCAGCTTATATAACCAGAACAATCAGCCCCAGCATTTT. It translates to CASSLYNQNNQPQHF.

As concerns this clonotype: Compared with germline, one end of the junction differs, possibly owing to a read error. V usage is TRBV20-1 and J usage is TRBJ2-3; 8 bases match TRBD2. CDR3 length equals 14 residues. Germline V gives CDR1 DFQATT, CDR2 SNEGSKA (reference sequence). The CDR3 sequence is CGALGLGNADTQYF. The CDR3, as DNA: TGCGGTGCTCTGGGACTAGGTAATGCAGATACGCAGTATTTT.

This clonotype was observed a few times. The rearrangement uses TRBV6-1 and TRBJ2-1; no definite D call. Germline V gene data show CDR1 as MNHNS and CDR2 as SASEGT. This CDR3 has 14 amino acids. V gave up 1 base and J gave up 1 base, with 5 bases separating them. The CDR3 protein is CASSEDFSYNEQFF. In DNA form, the CDR3 reads TGTGCCAGCAGTGAAGATTTTTCCTACAATGAGCAGTTCTTC.

This clonotype showed up just a few times. This chain joins TRBV29-1 and TRBJ2-3, with 9 bases matching TRBD1. The CDR3 covers 15 residues. CDR1 is SQVTM, CDR2 ANQGSEA, per germline. Trimming took 4 bases from V and 2 from J; bases not matched to a gene: 7. The CDR3 is CSVASGQGTTDTQYF. CDR3 bases: TGCAGCGTTGCATCCGGACAGGGGACCACAGATACGCAGTATTTT.

This clonotype showed up just a few times. The chain combines TRBV15 with TRBJ2-5; tentative D call: TRBD1 (6 bases). This CDR3 contains 15 residues. The germline V and J ends were trimmed by 0 bases and 1 base, with 9 bases remaining between them. CDR1 and CDR2 from the germline V gene are LNHNV and YYDKDF (reference sequence). The DNA of the CDR3 is TGTGCCACCAGCAGAGATGGGACATTCCAAGAGACCCAGTACTTC. It encodes CATSRDGTFQETQYF.

V gene TRBV5-1 combines with J gene TRBJ2-2; D gene unclear. V dropped 3 bases and J dropped 0 bases, with 9 bases sitting between them. Looked up from germline, CDR1 is SGHRS and CDR2 is YFSETQ. The CDR3 sequence is 15 residues long. CDR3 coding DNA: TGCGCCAGCAGCTCTTTCACCCCGAACACCGGGGAGCTGTTTTTT. Its protein is CASSSFTPNTGELFF.

V gene TRBV7-2 combines with J gene TRBJ2-3, with TRBD2 matching 7 bases. The germline V gene encodes CDR1 SGHTA and CDR2 FQGNSA. CDR3 length equals 16 residues. V trimming: 5 bases; J trimming: 8 bases; junction bases outside the gene matches: 16. CDR3 protein: CASSTNWGLAASTQYF. CDR3 in DNA: TGTGCCAGCAGCACCAATTGGGGCCTAGCGGCATCTACGCAGTATTTT. The whole variable domain, filled in from reference TRBV7-2 and TRBJ2-3, reads GAGVSQSPSNKVTEKGKDVELRCDPISGHTALYWYRQSLGQGLEFLIYFQGNSAPDKSGLPSDRFSAERTGGSVSTLTIQRTQQEDSAVYLCASSTNWGLAASTQYFGPGTRLTVL.

Remarks on this clonotype: Germline is not matched at one junction end, which may reflect a read error. The V gene is TRBV7-7, the J gene TRBJ1-2, with a possible D match to TRBD1 (6 bases). In germline, CDR1 is SSHAT, CDR2 FNYEAQ (reference sequence). The CDR3 has 14 residues. This chain's CDR3 is CASSSIDRSGGYTF. CDR3 nucleotide sequence: TGTGCTAGCAGCTCAATCGACAGGTCGGGTGGCTACACCTTC.

There are a few counts of this clonotype. The chain recombines TRBV12-3 or TRBV12-4 with TRBJ2-1, with TRBD1 as a possible D gene (5 bases). The CDR3 has 15 amino acids. V was cut by 3 bases and J by 4 bases, with 13 bases left in between. CDR3 coding DNA: TGTGCCAGCAGTTTCTCAGGGTTCGGGTACAATGAGCAGTTCTTC. Residues: CASSFSGFGYNEQFF.

This clonotype was seen at least ten times. This chain uses TRBV20-1 with TRBJ2-3; TRBD2 aligns across 11 bases. The CDR3 has 16 amino acids. The germline gives CDR1 DFQATT, CDR2 SNEGSKA (reference sequence). With V trimmed by 0 bases and J by 0 bases, 2 bases remained unmatched. The CDR3 reads CSARDWTSGSTDTQYF. CDR3 bases: TGCAGTGCTAGAGATTGGACTAGCGGGAGCACAGATACGCAGTATTTT.

This clonotype was counted at least ten times. This CDR3 reads CASSLEQEDNEQFF. CDR3 coding DNA: TGTGCCAGCAGCTTAGAACAGGAGGACAATGAGCAGTTCTTC. V is TRBV7-9 and J is TRBJ2-1; D is perhaps TRBD1 or TRBD2 (5 bases each). Per the germline V gene, CDR1 is SEHNR and CDR2 is FQNEAQ (reference sequence). The CDR3 consists of 14 residues. The V end was cut by 1 base, the J end by 5 bases, with 9 bases between.

This clonotype was seen many times. V gene TRBV29-1 combines with J gene TRBJ2-3, with TRBD2 matching 11 bases. CDR1 and CDR2 from the germline V gene are SQVTM and ANQGSEA. J gave up 6 bases and V 4 bases, and 9 bases lay outside the gene matches. The CDR3 has 15 amino acids. CDR3 bases: TGCAGCGTTGTTAGGGCTAGCGGGAGGAGCGATACGCAGTATTTT. Its protein product is CSVVRASGRSDTQYF.

The V call is TRBV7-9, the J call TRBJ2-1, with D tentatively TRBD1 (5 bases). The CDR3 loop spans 14 amino acids. The germline V gene has CDR1 SEHNR and CDR2 FQNEAQ (reference sequence). Trimming removed 2 bases at V and 5 bases at J, with 10 bases between. In DNA, the CDR3 is TGTGCCAGCAGCTTACAACTACAGGACAATGAGCAGTTCTTC. Residues: CASSLQLQDNEQFF.

This clonotype was detected a few times. The chain links TRBV20-1 to TRBJ2-1, with no clear D. The germline V gene encodes CDR1 DFQATT and CDR2 SNEGSKA (reference sequence). V dropped 3 bases and J dropped 10 bases, with 7 bases sitting between them. The CDR3 totals 10 residues. This CDR3 reads CSARWAEQFF. As DNA, the CDR3 is TGCAGTGCTAGGTGGGCGGAGCAGTTCTTC.

This clonotype was recorded at least ten times. This chain links TRBV20-1 with TRBJ2-3; D assignment may be TRBD1 or TRBD2 (5 bases each). Germline CDR1 DFQATT, CDR2 SNEGSKA (reference sequence). The CDR3 sequence is 16 residues long. V dropped 5 bases and J dropped 1 base, with 19 bases sitting between them. The CDR3 protein is CSAEVGGGRGTDTQYF. The CDR3 DNA reads as TGCAGTGCTGAAGTAGGTGGGGGACGCGGCACAGATACGCAGTATTTT.

This clonotype was seen many times. This rearrangement joins TRBV5-1 to TRBJ2-1, with 8 positions matching TRBD1. In germline, CDR1 is SGHRS, CDR2 YFSETQ. CDR3 length: 14 amino acids. Losses at the gene ends were 3 bases for V and 6 bases for J; bases not matched to a gene: 5. CDR3: CASSWNGQGNEQFF. In DNA form, the CDR3 reads TGCGCCAGCAGCTGGAACGGACAGGGCAATGAGCAGTTCTTC.

In the case of this clonotype: One end of the junction does not line up with germline, which may come from a read error. The rearrangement joins TRBV11-2 to TRBJ2-1, with TRBD2 identical over 10 bases. Germline V lookup: CDR1 SGHAT, CDR2 FQNNGV. The CDR3 consists of 13 residues. CDR3 in DNA: TGTGCCAGCAGCTTAGATCGGTGGACTAGCGGAAACTTC. It is translated as CASSLDRWTSGNF.

The chain links TRBV10-3 to TRBJ2-3, with TRBD2 matching over 11 bases. CDR1 and CDR2 from the germline V gene are ENHRY and SYGVKD. V was pared by 6 bases and J by 0 bases, with 5 bases of the junction left unmatched. The CDR3 spans 16 residues. The CDR3: CAISRGLAGSTDTQYF. The CDR3 bases are TGTGCCATCAGCCGAGGACTAGCGGGTAGCACAGATACGCAGTATTTT.

The CDR3 DNA sequence: TGTGCCAGCAGTCGTGCTACAGGAACTAATGAAAAACTGTTTTTT. Translated, it gives CASSRATGTNEKLFF. The V call is TRBV12-3 or TRBV12-4, the J call TRBJ1-4; D is perhaps TRBD1 (5 bases). V lost 5 bases to trimming and J lost 1 base, with 11 bases between them. The length of the CDR3 is 15 residues.

This clonotype was counted at least ten times. The chain combines TRBV29-1 with TRBJ2-5; 8 bases are a match to TRBD2. Germline V lookup: CDR1 SQVTM, CDR2 ANQGSEA. The CDR3 spans 14 residues. V lost 4 bases to trimming and J lost 5 bases; unmatched junction nucleotides: 9. The CDR3 is CSVGPSGSKETQYF. The CDR3 bases are TGCAGCGTTGGGCCGAGCGGGAGTAAGGAGACCCAGTACTTC.

This clonotype appeared a few times. V and J are TRBV5-1 and TRBJ2-7; the D gene is possibly TRBD1 (5 bases). Trimming removed 4 bases from V and 6 bases from J, with 20 bases in between. Germline CDR1 reads SGHRS; CDR2 reads YFSETQ. The CDR3 runs 15 residues. This CDR3 reads CASSAGQTGAVEQYF. The CDR3 coding sequence is TGCGCCAGCAGCGCCGGGCAAACAGGTGCGGTCGAGCAGTACTTC. The whole variable domain, filled in from reference TRBV5-1 and TRBJ2-7, reads KAGVTQTPRYLIKTRGQQVTLSCSPISGHRSVSWYQQTPGQGLQFLFEYFSETQRNKGNFPGRFSGRQFSNSRSEMNVSTLELGDSALYLCASSAGQTGAVEQYFGPGTRLTVT.

This clonotype appeared a few times. The DNA of the CDR3 is TGTGCCAGCAGTTCTGCGAACTCCACTAGCACAGATACGCAGTATTTT. Translated: CASSSANSTSTDTQYF. This rearrangement joins TRBV12-3 or TRBV12-4 to TRBJ2-3; D unresolved. The CDR3 extends over 16 amino acids. Trimming cost V 4 bases and J 0 bases, with 14 bases left between them.